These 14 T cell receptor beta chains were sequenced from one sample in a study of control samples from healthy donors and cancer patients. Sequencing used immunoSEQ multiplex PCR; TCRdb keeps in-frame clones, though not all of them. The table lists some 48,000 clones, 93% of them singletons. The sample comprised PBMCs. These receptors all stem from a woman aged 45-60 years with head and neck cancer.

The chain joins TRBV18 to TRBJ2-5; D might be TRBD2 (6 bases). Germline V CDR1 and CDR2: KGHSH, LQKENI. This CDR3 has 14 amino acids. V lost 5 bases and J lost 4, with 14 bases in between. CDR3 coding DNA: TGTGCCAGCTCAACTAGGAGGGAGATAGAGACCCAGTACTTC. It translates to CASSTRREIETQYF.

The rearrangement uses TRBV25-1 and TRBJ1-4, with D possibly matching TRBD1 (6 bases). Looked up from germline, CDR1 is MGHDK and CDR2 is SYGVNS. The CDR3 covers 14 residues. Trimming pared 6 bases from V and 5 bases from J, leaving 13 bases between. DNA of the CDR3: TGTGCCAGCAGGAAAGGGGGAAGGAATGAAAAACTGTTTTTT. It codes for CASRKGGRNEKLFF.

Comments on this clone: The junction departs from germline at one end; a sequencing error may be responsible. Here the CDR3 DNA reads TGTGCCAGCACCCAATATCCGGAGACAGGCTTCAATGAGCAGTTCTTC. As protein: CASTQYPETGFNEQFF. J is TRBJ2-1 and V is TRBV3-1 (or the pseudogene TRBV3-2), with D perhaps matching TRBD1 (6 bases). In germline, CDR1 is LGHDT, CDR2 YNNKEL (reference sequence). This CDR3 comprises 16 residues.

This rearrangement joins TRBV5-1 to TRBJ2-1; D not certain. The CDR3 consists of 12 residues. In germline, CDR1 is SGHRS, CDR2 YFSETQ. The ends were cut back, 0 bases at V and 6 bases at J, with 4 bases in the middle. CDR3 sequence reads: CASSLGVNEQFF. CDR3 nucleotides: TGCGCCAGCAGCTTGGGTGTCAATGAGCAGTTCTTC.

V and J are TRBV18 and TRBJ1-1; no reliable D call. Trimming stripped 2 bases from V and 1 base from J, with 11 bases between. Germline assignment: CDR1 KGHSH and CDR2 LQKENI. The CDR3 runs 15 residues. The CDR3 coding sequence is TGTGCCAGCTCACCAGGGCGATTGCCGAACACTGAAGCTTTCTTT. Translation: CASSPGRLPNTEAFF.

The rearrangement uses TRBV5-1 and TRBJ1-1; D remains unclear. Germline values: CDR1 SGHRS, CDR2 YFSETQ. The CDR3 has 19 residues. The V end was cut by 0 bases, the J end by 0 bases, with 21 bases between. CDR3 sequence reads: CASSLGASLVVSLNTEAFF. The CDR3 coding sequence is TGCGCCAGCAGCTTGGGCGCCAGCCTAGTCGTATCCTTGAACACTGAAGCTTTCTTT.

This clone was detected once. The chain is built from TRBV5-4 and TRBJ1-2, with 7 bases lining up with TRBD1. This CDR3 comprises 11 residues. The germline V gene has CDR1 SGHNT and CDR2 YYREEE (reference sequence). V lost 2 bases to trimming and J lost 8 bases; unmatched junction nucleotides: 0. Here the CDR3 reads CASSLQGGYTF. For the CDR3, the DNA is TGTGCCAGCAGCTTACAGGGGGGCTACACCTTC.

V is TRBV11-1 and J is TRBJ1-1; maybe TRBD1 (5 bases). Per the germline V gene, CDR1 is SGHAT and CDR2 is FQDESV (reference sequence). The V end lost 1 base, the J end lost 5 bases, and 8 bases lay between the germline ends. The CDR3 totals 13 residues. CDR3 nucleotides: TGTGCCAGCAGCTTAGGAGGGGAAACTGAAGCTTTCTTT. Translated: CASSLGGETEAFF.

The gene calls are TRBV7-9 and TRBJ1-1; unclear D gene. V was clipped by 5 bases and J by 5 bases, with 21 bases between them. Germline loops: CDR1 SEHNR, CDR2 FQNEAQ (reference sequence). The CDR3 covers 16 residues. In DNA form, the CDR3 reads TGTGCCAGCAGCAGCGGTCGTCAGGCACTAGGGACTGAAGCTTTCTTT. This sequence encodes CASSSGRQALGTEAFF.

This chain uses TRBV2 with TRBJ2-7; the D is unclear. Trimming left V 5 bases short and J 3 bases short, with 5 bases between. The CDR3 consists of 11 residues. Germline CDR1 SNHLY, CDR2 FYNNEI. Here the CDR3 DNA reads TGTGCCAGCAGTCCCCACTACGAGCAGTACTTC. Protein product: CASSPHYEQYF.

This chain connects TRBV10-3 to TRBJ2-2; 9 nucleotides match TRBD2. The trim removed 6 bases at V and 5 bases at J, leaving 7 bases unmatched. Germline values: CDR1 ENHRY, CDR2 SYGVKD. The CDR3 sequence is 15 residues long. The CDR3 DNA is TGTGCCATCAGGGCTAGCGGGGACGGGACCGGGGAGCTGTTTTTT. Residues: CAIRASGDGTGELFF.

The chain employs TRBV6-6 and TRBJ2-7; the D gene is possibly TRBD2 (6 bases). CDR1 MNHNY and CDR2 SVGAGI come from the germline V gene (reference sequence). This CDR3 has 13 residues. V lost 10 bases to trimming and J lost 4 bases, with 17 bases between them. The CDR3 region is CANSGGRGYEQYF. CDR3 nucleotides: TGTGCCAACTCTGGGGGGAGAGGGTACGAGCAGTACTTC.

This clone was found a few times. The CDR3 reads CASSQRMGESNQPQHF. CDR3 in DNA: TGTGCCAGCAGCCAAAGAATGGGAGAGAGCAATCAGCCCCAGCATTTT. J is TRBJ1-5 and V is TRBV4-2; D not resolved. V was cut by 2 bases and J by 1 base, with 12 bases left in between. CDR1 and CDR2 (germline): LGHNA, YNFKEQ. The CDR3 totals 16 residues.

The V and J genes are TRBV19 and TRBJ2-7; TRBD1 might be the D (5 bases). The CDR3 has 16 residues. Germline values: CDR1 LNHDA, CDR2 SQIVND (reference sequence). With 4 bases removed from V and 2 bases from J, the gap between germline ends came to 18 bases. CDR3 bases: TGTGCCAGTAGTAGAACCCCGGACACCTTCACCTACGAGCAGTACTTC. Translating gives CASSRTPDTFTYEQYF.